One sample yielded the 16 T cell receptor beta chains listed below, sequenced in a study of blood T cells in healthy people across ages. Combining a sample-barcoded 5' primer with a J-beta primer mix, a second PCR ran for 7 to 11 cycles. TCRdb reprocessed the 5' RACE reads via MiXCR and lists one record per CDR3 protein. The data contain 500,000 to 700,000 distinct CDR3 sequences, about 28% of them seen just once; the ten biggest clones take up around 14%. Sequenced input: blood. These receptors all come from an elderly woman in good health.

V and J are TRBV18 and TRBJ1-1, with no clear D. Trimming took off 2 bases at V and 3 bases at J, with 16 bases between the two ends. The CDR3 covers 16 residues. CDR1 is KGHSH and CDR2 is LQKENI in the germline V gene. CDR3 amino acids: CASSPFEGSRDTEAFF. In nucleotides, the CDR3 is TGTGCCAGCTCACCATTCGAAGGATCAAGGGACACTGAAGCTTTCTTT.

CDR3 sequence: CASSELKSDQPQHF. DNA for the CDR3: TGTGCCAGCAGTGAACTAAAATCCGATCAGCCCCAGCATTTT. This rearrangement joins TRBV2 to TRBJ1-5; D gene ambiguous. The germline V gene has CDR1 SNHLY and CDR2 FYNNEI. This CDR3 has 14 residues. V lost 2 bases and J 5 bases, leaving 10 bases between the germline ends.

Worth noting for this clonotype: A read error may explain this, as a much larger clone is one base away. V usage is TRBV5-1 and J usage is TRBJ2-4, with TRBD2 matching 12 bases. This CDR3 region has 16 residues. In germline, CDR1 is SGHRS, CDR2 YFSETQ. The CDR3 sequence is CAGSAGQLAGGREQYF. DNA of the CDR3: TGCGCCGGCAGCGCTGGACAGCTAGCGGGGGGGCGTGAGCAGTACTTC.

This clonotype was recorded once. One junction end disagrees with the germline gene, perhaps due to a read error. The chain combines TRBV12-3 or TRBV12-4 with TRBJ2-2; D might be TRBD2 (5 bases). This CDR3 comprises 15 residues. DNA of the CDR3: TGTGCCAGCAGTTTGGATAGAGGGAGAGCCGGGGAGCAGTTTTTT. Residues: CASSLDRGRAGEQFF.

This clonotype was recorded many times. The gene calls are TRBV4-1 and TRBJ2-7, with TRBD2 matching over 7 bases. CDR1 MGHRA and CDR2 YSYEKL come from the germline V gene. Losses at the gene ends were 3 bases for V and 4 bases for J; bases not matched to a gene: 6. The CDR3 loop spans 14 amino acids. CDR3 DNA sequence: TGCGCCAGCAGCCATAGGGAGGGAGGATACGAGCAGTACTTC. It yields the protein CASSHREGGYEQYF.

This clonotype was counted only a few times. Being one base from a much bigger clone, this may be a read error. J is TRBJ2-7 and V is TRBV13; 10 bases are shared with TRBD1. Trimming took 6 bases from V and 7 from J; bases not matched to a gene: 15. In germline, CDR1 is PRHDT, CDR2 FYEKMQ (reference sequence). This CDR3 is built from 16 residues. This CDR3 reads CASSRRDRGFWGEQYF. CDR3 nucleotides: TGTGCCAGCAGTCGCCGGGACAGGGGATTCTGGGGGGAGCAGTACTTC.

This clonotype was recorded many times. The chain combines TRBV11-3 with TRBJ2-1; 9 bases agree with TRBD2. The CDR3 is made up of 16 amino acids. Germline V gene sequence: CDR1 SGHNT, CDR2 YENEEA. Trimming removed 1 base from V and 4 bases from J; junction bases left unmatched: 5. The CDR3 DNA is TGTGCCAGCAGCTTAGTCAGCGGGGGGTCTTACAATGAGCAGTTCTTC. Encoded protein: CASSLVSGGSYNEQFF.

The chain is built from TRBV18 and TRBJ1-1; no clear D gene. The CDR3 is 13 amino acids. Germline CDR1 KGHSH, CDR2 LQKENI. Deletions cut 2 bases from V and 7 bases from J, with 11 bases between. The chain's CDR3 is CASSPNRVFEAFF. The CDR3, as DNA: TGTGCCAGCTCACCAAACCGGGTCTTTGAAGCTTTCTTT.

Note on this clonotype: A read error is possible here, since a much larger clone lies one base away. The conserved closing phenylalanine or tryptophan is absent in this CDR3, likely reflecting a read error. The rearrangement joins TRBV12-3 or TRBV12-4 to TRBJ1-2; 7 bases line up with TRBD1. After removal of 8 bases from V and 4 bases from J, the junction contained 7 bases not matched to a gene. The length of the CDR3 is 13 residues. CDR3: CASGRQGAYGYTC. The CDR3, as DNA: TGTGCCAGCGGACGACAGGGAGCCTATGGCTACACCTGC.

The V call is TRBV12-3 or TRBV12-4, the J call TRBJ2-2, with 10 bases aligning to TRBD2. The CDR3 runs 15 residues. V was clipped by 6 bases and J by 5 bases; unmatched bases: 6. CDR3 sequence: CASSPLAGGTGELFF. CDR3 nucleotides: TGTGCCAGCAGCCCCTTAGCGGGGGGTACCGGGGAGCTGTTTTTT.

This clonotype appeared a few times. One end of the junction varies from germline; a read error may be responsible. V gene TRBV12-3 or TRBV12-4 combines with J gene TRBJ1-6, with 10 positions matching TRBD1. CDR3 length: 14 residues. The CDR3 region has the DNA TGTGCCAGCGGGCCGGGACAGGGGAATTCACCCCGCCACTTT. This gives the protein CASGPGQGNSPRHF.

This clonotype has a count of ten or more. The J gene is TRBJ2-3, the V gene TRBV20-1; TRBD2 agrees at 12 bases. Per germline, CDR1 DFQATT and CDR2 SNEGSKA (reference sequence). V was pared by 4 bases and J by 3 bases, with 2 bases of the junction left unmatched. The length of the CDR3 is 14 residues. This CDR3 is CSATGLAGTDTQYF. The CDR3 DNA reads TGCAGTGCTACCGGACTAGCGGGGACAGATACGCAGTATTTT.

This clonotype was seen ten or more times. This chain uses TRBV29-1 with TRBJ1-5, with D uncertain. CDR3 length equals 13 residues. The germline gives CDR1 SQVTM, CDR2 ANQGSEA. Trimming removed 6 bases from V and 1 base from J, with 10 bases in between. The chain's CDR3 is CSVSWKSNQPQHF. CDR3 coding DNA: TGCAGCGTATCTTGGAAGAGCAATCAGCCCCAGCATTTT.

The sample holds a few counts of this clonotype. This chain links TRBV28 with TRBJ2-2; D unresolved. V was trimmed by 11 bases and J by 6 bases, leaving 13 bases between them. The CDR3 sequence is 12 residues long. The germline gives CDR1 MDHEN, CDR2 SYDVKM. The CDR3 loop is CAGVLSPGELFF. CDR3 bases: TGTGCCGGGGTTTTGTCACCCGGGGAGCTGTTTTTT.

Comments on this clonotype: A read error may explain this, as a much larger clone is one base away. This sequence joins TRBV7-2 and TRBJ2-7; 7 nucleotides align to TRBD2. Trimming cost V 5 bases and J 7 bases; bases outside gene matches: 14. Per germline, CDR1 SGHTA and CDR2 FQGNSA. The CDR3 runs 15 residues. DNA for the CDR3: TGTGCCAGCAGCATCGGGGGGTCCCGAATTGATGAGCAGTACTTC. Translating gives CASSIGGSRIDEQYF.

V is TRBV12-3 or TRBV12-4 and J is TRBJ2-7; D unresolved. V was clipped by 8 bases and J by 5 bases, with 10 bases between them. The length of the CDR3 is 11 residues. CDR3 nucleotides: TGTGCCAGCGGCCGGGTGGACGAGCAGTACTTC. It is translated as CASGRVDEQYF.